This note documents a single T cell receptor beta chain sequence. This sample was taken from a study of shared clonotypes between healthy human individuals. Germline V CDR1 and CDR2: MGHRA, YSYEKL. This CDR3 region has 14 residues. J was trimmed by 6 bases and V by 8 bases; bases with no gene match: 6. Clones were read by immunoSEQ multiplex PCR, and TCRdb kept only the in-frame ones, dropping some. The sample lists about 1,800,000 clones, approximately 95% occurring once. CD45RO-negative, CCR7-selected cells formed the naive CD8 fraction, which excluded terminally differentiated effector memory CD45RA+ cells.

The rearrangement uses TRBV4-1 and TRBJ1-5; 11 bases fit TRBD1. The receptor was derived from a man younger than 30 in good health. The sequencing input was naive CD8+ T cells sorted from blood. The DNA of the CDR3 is TGCGCCAGCGAATCCGGGACAGGGGGTCAGCCCCAGCATTTT. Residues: CASESGTGGQPQHF.